This T cell receptor beta chain came from a study of metastatic and nonmetastatic thyroid tumors. Study overall: Comparison of repertoires was carried out across blood and tumor or nodule tissue from malignant and benign thyroid patients.

Thyroid surgery took place with no prior treatment in any patient. By share of the sample, this clone is medium-sized. Per the original data handling: Across clinicopathological groups, CDR3 differences served as the basis for building a distant-metastasis classifier for papillary thyroid cancer. MiXCR reprocessed the PCR reads for TCRdb. TCRdb's processing, not the authors' own work, is the source of the V and J calls. The sample carries about 25,000 clones, 20% recorded once. CDR1 is MNHNY, CDR2 SVGAGI, per germline (reference sequence). The CDR3 is 14 amino acids. The germline V and J ends were trimmed by 2 bases and 0 bases, with 7 bases remaining between them.

The receptor's source is a female donor with papillary thyroid cancer or a benign thyroid nodule (not recorded which). Some clones in this sample may be carry-over from other donors' samples. The sequenced sample consisted of adjacent normal tissue. The chain employs TRBV6-6 and TRBJ1-1; the D gene is possibly TRBD1 (5 bases). CDR3 loop: CASSYPTVNTEAFF. CDR3 nucleotides: TGTGCCAGCAGTTACCCGACAGTGAACACTGAAGCTTTCTTT.